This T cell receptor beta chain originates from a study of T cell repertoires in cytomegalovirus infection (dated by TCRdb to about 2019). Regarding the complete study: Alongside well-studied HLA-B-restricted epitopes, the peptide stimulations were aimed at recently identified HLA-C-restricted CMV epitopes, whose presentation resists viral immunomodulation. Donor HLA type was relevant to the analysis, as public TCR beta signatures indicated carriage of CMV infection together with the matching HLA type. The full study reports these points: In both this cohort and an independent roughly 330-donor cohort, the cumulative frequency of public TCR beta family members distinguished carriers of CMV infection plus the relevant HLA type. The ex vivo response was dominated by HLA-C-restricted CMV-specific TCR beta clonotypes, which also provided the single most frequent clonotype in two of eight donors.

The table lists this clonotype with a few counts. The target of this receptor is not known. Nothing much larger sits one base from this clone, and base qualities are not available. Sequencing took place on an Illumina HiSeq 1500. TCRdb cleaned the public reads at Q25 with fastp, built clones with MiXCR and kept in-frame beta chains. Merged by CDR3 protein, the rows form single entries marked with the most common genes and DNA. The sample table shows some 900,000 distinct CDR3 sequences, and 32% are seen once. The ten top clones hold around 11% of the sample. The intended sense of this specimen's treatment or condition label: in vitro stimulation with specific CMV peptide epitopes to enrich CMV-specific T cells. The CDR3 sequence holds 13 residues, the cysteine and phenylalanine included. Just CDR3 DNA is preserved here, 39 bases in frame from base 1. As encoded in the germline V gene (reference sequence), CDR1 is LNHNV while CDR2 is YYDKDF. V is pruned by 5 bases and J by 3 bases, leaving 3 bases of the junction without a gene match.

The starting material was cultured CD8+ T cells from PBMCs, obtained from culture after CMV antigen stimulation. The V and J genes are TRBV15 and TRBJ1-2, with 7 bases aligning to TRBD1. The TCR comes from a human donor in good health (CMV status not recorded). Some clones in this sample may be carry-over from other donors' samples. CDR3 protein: CATSGGQDYGYTF. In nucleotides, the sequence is TGTGCCACCAGCGGCGGACAGGACTATGGCTACACCTTC.